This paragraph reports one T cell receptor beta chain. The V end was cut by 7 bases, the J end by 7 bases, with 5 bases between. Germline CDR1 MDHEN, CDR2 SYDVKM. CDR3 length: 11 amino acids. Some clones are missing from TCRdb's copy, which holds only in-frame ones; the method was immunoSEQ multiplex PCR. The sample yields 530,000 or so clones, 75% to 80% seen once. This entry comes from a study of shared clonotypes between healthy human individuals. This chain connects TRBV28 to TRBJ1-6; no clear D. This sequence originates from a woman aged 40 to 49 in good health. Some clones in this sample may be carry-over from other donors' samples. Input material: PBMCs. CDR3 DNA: TGTGCCAGCACCTCAAATTCACCCCTCCACTTT. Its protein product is CASTSNSPLHF. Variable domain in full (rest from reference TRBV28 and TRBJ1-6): DVKVTQSSRYLVKRTGEKVFLECVQDMDHENMFWYRQDPGLGLRLIYFSYDVKMKEKGDIPEGYSVSREKKERFSLILESASTNQTSMYLCASTSNSPLHFGNGTRLTVT.